This is a list of T cell receptor beta chains from one sample in a study of graft-versus-host responses after intestinal transplantation. The repertoire was sequenced with immunoSEQ multiplex PCR; TCRdb's copy has only in-frame clones and lacks some. The table includes about 39,000 clones, about 90% detected once. This specimen was PBMCs, taken 260 to 270 days after transplant. The receptors stem from a human patient who received an intestinal transplant, so some T cells may come from the graft donor. The CDR3 runs from the conserved cysteine through the conserved F or W. A D gene is named only where the DNA matches it firmly. Clone size is shown for a subset of rows, as once, few, many or a class of expanded clone.

clone_size: NA; d_call: NA; j_call: TRBJ1-2; v_call: TRBV6-5; cdr3_nt: TGTGCCAGCAGTTACAAGTCGGGGGGCTACACCTTC; cdr3_aa: CASSYKSGGYTF
clone_size: NA; d_call: TRBD1; j_call: TRBJ2-5; v_call: TRBV11-2; cdr3_nt: TGTGCCAGCAGCATCCTGGACAGGGCCCTATCGGACCAGTACTTC; cdr3_aa: CASSILDRALSDQYF
clone_size: NA; d_call: NA; j_call: TRBJ1-1; v_call: TRBV6-1; cdr3_nt: TGTGCCAGCAAAATCGGAGGGAACACTGAAGCTTTCTTT; cdr3_aa: CASKIGGNTEAFF
clone_size: NA; d_call: TRBD1; j_call: TRBJ2-7; v_call: TRBV4-1; cdr3_nt: TGTGCCAGCAGCCAGACAGGACAGGGGGCGTACGAGCAGTACTTC; cdr3_aa: CASSQTGQGAYEQYF
clone_size: NA; d_call: TRBD1; j_call: TRBJ1-6; v_call: TRBV7-2; cdr3_nt: TGTGCCAGCAGCCGGGGGACAGGCGGGAATTCACCCCTCCACTTT; cdr3_aa: CASSRGTGGNSPLHF
clone_size: NA; d_call: TRBD1; j_call: TRBJ2-1; v_call: TRBV27; cdr3_nt: TGTGCCAGCACCGGACAGGGGGCCTTCAATGAGCAGTTCTTC; cdr3_aa: CASTGQGAFNEQFF
clone_size: NA; d_call: NA; j_call: TRBJ2-5; v_call: TRBV11-2; cdr3_nt: TGTGCCAGCAGCCAGGACCAAGAGACCCAGTACTTC; cdr3_aa: CASSQDQETQYF
clone_size: NA; d_call: TRBD1; j_call: TRBJ1-1; v_call: TRBV14; cdr3_nt: TGTGCCAGCAGCCAAAGGTTTACAGGGGCTCTTGGGGAAGCTTTCTTT; cdr3_aa: CASSQRFTGALGEAFF
clone_size: NA; d_call: NA; j_call: TRBJ1-5; v_call: TRBV6-5; cdr3_nt: TGTGCCAGCAGTGGTGACGCCTATCAGCCCCAGCATTTT; cdr3_aa: CASSGDAYQPQHF
clone_size: NA; d_call: TRBD1; j_call: TRBJ1-3; v_call: TRBV6-5; cdr3_nt: TGTGCCAGCAGCACCGGGACAGAGAACGGAAACACCATATATTTT; cdr3_aa: CASSTGTENGNTIYF
clone_size: once; d_call: TRBD2; j_call: TRBJ2-1; v_call: TRBV9; cdr3_nt: TGTGCCAGCAGCCCAATAGCGGGGGGGCGTAATGAGCAGTTCTTC; cdr3_aa: CASSPIAGGRNEQFF
clone_size: NA; d_call: NA; j_call: TRBJ2-7; v_call: TRBV7-9; cdr3_nt: TGTGCCAGCAGCTTAAGAGGGACGGGCGAGCAGTACTTC; cdr3_aa: CASSLRGTGEQYF
clone_size: NA; d_call: TRBD2; j_call: TRBJ2-1; v_call: TRBV19; cdr3_nt: TGTGCCAGTAGCCCTAGCGGGGGGGAGTACAATGAGCAGTTCTTC; cdr3_aa: CASSPSGGEYNEQFF
clone_size: NA; d_call: NA; j_call: TRBJ1-2; v_call: TRBV6-5; cdr3_nt: TGTGCCAGCAGTGACTTGGGTGGCTACACCTTC; cdr3_aa: CASSDLGGYTF
clone_size: NA; d_call: NA; j_call: TRBJ2-3; v_call: TRBV19; cdr3_nt: TGTGCCAGTAGTATCACAGGGTTGAGTTCAGATACGCAGTATTTT; cdr3_aa: CASSITGLSSDTQYF
clone_size: NA; d_call: TRBD1; j_call: TRBJ1-5; v_call: TRBV19; cdr3_nt: TGTGCCAGTAGCCACAGGGGATATAGCAATCAGCCCCAGCATTTT; cdr3_aa: CASSHRGYSNQPQHF
clone_size: NA; d_call: NA; j_call: TRBJ1-2; v_call: TRBV15; cdr3_nt: TGTGCCACCAGCAGAGACCCCTATTATGGCTACACCTTC; cdr3_aa: CATSRDPYYGYTF
clone_size: NA; d_call: NA; j_call: TRBJ1-1; v_call: TRBV20-1; cdr3_nt: TGCAGTGCTCCCGGGGGCCCTGAAGCTTTCTTT; cdr3_aa: CSAPGGPEAFF
clone_size: NA; d_call: TRBD1; j_call: TRBJ2-2; v_call: TRBV4-1; cdr3_nt: TGCGCCAGCAGCCAGACAGGGGCGGGCACCGGGGAGCTGTTTTTT; cdr3_aa: CASSQTGAGTGELFF
clone_size: NA; d_call: NA; j_call: TRBJ2-4; v_call: TRBV7-7; cdr3_nt: TGTGCCAGCAACATCCTCCCGGTGCCCGAGCGCACCAAAAACATTCAGTACTTC; cdr3_aa: CASNILPVPERTKNIQYF
clone_size: NA; d_call: TRBD2; j_call: TRBJ2-5; v_call: TRBV7-7; cdr3_nt: TGTGCCAGCAGCTTAGATCTAGCGGGGGGACTAGAGACCCAGTACTTC; cdr3_aa: CASSLDLAGGLETQYF
clone_size: NA; d_call: NA; j_call: TRBJ1-4; v_call: TRBV5-1; cdr3_nt: TGCGCCAGCAGCTTGGTTGGGGGCGCAGGTGAAAAACTGTTTTTT; cdr3_aa: CASSLVGGAGEKLFF
clone_size: NA; d_call: NA; j_call: TRBJ2-3; v_call: TRBV7-9; cdr3_nt: TGTGCCAGCAACTACCCAGACTCGCTGATTACAGATACGCAGTATTTT; cdr3_aa: CASNYPDSLITDTQYF
clone_size: once; d_call: TRBD1; j_call: TRBJ1-4; v_call: TRBV10-1; cdr3_nt: TGCGCCAGCAGTGCAGAGACAGGGGCTGAAAAACTGTTTTTT; cdr3_aa: CASSAETGAEKLFF
clone_size: once; d_call: NA; j_call: TRBJ1-5; v_call: TRBV4-1; cdr3_nt: TGCGCCAGCAGCCAAGAAATGGGACATCAGCCCCAGCATTTT; cdr3_aa: CASSQEMGHQPQHF
clone_size: NA; d_call: NA; j_call: TRBJ2-1; v_call: TRBV2; cdr3_nt: TGTGCCAGCAGGAACGGGGGGACATACAATGAGCAGTTCTTC; cdr3_aa: CASRNGGTYNEQFF
clone_size: once; d_call: TRBD2; j_call: TRBJ2-1; v_call: TRBV5-1; cdr3_nt: TGCGCCAGCCAGACTAGCGGGGTATACAATGAGCAGTTCTTC; cdr3_aa: CASQTSGVYNEQFF
clone_size: NA; d_call: NA; j_call: TRBJ1-2; v_call: TRBV5-4; cdr3_nt: TGTGCCAGCACTACAGGGTTTGGAAACTATGGCTACACCTTC; cdr3_aa: CASTTGFGNYGYTF
clone_size: NA; d_call: NA; j_call: TRBJ1-1; v_call: TRBV15; cdr3_nt: TGTGCCACCAGCAGGGTTCCGGGACCCCCCACTGAAGCTTTCTTT; cdr3_aa: CATSRVPGPPTEAFF
clone_size: NA; d_call: TRBD1; j_call: TRBJ1-1; v_call: TRBV5-4; cdr3_nt: TGTGCCAGCAGCCTACGGGACAGGGACACTGAAGCTTTCTTT; cdr3_aa: CASSLRDRDTEAFF
clone_size: NA; d_call: NA; j_call: TRBJ2-3; v_call: TRBV19; cdr3_nt: TGTGCCAGTAACCCGACTAGATCGGCGTTCACAGATACGCAGTATTTT; cdr3_aa: CASNPTRSAFTDTQYF
clone_size: NA; d_call: NA; j_call: TRBJ2-7; v_call: TRBV6-1; cdr3_nt: TGTGCCAGCAGTGCGCAGGAGGCAGCCTACGAGCAGTACTTC; cdr3_aa: CASSAQEAAYEQYF
clone_size: NA; d_call: TRBD2; j_call: TRBJ2-3; v_call: TRBV9; cdr3_nt: TGTGCCAGCAGCGCAATCCCTCGAGCGGGGGGCACAGATACGCAGTATTTT; cdr3_aa: CASSAIPRAGGTDTQYF
clone_size: NA; d_call: NA; j_call: TRBJ2-7; v_call: TRBV30; cdr3_nt: TGTGCCTGGAGTGGTCCGACTAGGGCCTACGAGCAGTACTTC; cdr3_aa: CAWSGPTRAYEQYF
clone_size: NA; d_call: NA; j_call: TRBJ1-2; v_call: TRBV5-4; cdr3_nt: TGTGCCAGCAGCTCCCGGGCAGGTTTATTATTGGATGGCTACACCTTC; cdr3_aa: CASSSRAGLLLDGYTF
clone_size: NA; d_call: NA; j_call: TRBJ2-7; v_call: TRBV5-1; cdr3_nt: TGCGCCAGCAGCCCTAGGGGGGGTGGAGAGCAGTACTTC; cdr3_aa: CASSPRGGGEQYF
clone_size: NA; d_call: NA; j_call: TRBJ1-1; v_call: TRBV10-3; cdr3_nt: TGTGCCGCATCAGCGGGGGGCACTGAAGCTTTCTTT; cdr3_aa: CAASAGGTEAFF
clone_size: NA; d_call: NA; j_call: TRBJ1-1; v_call: TRBV7-3; cdr3_nt: TGTGCCAGCAGCTTCAACAGGAACACTGAAGCTTTCTTT; cdr3_aa: CASSFNRNTEAFF
clone_size: NA; d_call: NA; j_call: TRBJ2-5; v_call: TRBV30; cdr3_nt: TGTGCCTGGAGTTTAGGTCTGGGTGAGACCCAGTACTTC; cdr3_aa: CAWSLGLGETQYF
clone_size: NA; d_call: NA; j_call: TRBJ1-6; v_call: TRBV9; cdr3_nt: TGTGCCAGCAGCGTAGGCGGGGGGGACAATTCACCCCTCCACTTT; cdr3_aa: CASSVGGGDNSPLHF
clone_size: once; d_call: TRBD2; j_call: TRBJ2-5; v_call: TRBV27; cdr3_nt: TGTGCCAGCAGTTCGAGTAGCGGGGGGAGGGAGACCCAGTACTTC; cdr3_aa: CASSSSSGGRETQYF
clone_size: NA; d_call: NA; j_call: TRBJ1-6; v_call: TRBV5-6; cdr3_nt: TGTGCCAGCAGCCTAGGGGGATTCGGTACGTCCTATAATTCACCCCTCCACTTT; cdr3_aa: CASSLGGFGTSYNSPLHF
clone_size: NA; d_call: NA; j_call: TRBJ2-1; v_call: TRBV29-1; cdr3_nt: TGCAGCGTTGGCGACAGCTCCTACAATGAGCAGTTCTTC; cdr3_aa: CSVGDSSYNEQFF
clone_size: NA; d_call: TRBD2; j_call: TRBJ2-5; v_call: TRBV5-6; cdr3_nt: TGTGCCAGCAGCACCGGACTAGCGGGGGGGTCTATCCAAGAGACCCAGTACTTC; cdr3_aa: CASSTGLAGGSIQETQYF
clone_size: NA; d_call: TRBD2; j_call: TRBJ2-3; v_call: TRBV29-1; cdr3_nt: TGCAGCGTTGACCGGACTAGCGGGGGGGCGGATACGCAGTATTTT; cdr3_aa: CSVDRTSGGADTQYF
clone_size: NA; d_call: TRBD1; j_call: TRBJ2-7; v_call: TRBV27; cdr3_nt: TGTGCCAGCAGTCACGACAGGGGGCCCTACGAGCAGTACTTC; cdr3_aa: CASSHDRGPYEQYF
clone_size: NA; d_call: NA; j_call: TRBJ2-7; v_call: TRBV30; cdr3_nt: TGTGCCTGGAGTGTAGATCTTGACGAGCAGTACTTC; cdr3_aa: CAWSVDLDEQYF
clone_size: NA; d_call: NA; j_call: TRBJ1-1; v_call: TRBV5-1; cdr3_nt: TGCGCCAGCAGCGACAGAGGGAACACTGAAGCTTTCTTT; cdr3_aa: CASSDRGNTEAFF
clone_size: NA; d_call: NA; j_call: TRBJ2-3; v_call: TRBV29-1; cdr3_nt: TGCAGCGTTAGCTTCGCAGGGACTACAGATACGCAGTATTTT; cdr3_aa: CSVSFAGTTDTQYF
clone_size: few; d_call: NA; j_call: TRBJ1-2; v_call: TRBV4-1; cdr3_nt: TGCGCCAGCAGCCAAGGGGGGGCTCCCGCCTACACCTTC; cdr3_aa: CASSQGGAPAYTF
clone_size: NA; d_call: TRBD2; j_call: TRBJ2-3; v_call: TRBV4-2; cdr3_nt: TGTGCCAGCAGCCAAGGCGGGGGGGCATCAGATACGCAGTATTTT; cdr3_aa: CASSQGGGASDTQYF
clone_size: NA; d_call: NA; j_call: TRBJ1-5; v_call: TRBV30; cdr3_nt: TGTGCCTGGAGTGTAGGCGGAAAGGGCCAGCCCCAGCATTTT; cdr3_aa: CAWSVGGKGQPQHF
clone_size: NA; d_call: TRBD2; j_call: TRBJ2-1; v_call: TRBV19; cdr3_nt: TGTGCCAGTAGTATAGACGGGGGGACTGATCGATCCTACAATGAGCAGTTCTTC; cdr3_aa: CASSIDGGTDRSYNEQFF
clone_size: NA; d_call: TRBD1; j_call: TRBJ2-1; v_call: TRBV4-1; cdr3_nt: TGCGCCAGCAGCCAAGAGCTGACAGGGCGGCTCTACAATGAGCAGTTCTTC; cdr3_aa: CASSQELTGRLYNEQFF
clone_size: few; d_call: TRBD2; j_call: TRBJ2-1; v_call: TRBV6-5; cdr3_nt: TGTGCCAGCAGTTACGGCGGGGGGGTCTTACAATGGGAGCAGTTCTTC; cdr3_aa: CASSYGGGVLQWEQFF
clone_size: once; d_call: TRBD2; j_call: TRBJ2-5; v_call: TRBV5-4; cdr3_nt: TGTGCCAGCAGCTACGGGACTAGCGGGGGGGTAGAGACCCAGTACTTC; cdr3_aa: CASSYGTSGGVETQYF
clone_size: NA; d_call: NA; j_call: TRBJ1-1; v_call: TRBV5-6; cdr3_nt: TGTGCCAGCAGCCCAGCGGGACCTACCATGACAACTGAAGCTTTCTTT; cdr3_aa: CASSPAGPTMTTEAFF
clone_size: NA; d_call: TRBD1; j_call: TRBJ2-7; v_call: TRBV5-1; cdr3_nt: TGCGCCAGCAATGGACAGGGGGTTTACGAGCAGTACTTC; cdr3_aa: CASNGQGVYEQYF
clone_size: few; d_call: NA; j_call: TRBJ2-7; v_call: TRBV4-1; cdr3_nt: TGCGCCAGCAGCCTTTTTCTTACAGGATACGAGCAGTACTTC; cdr3_aa: CASSLFLTGYEQYF
clone_size: once; d_call: NA; j_call: TRBJ1-2; v_call: TRBV5-5; cdr3_nt: TGTGCCAGCAGCTTGGAAGATTTCGACTATGGCTACACCTTC; cdr3_aa: CASSLEDFDYGYTF